This T cell receptor beta chain is from a study of blood T cell repertoires in COVID-19. Study details: T cells, B-cell-depleted T cells, or PBMCs provided the cDNA or gDNA that served as material.

Authors' methods: It was from reference gene primer amplification that nucleated cell counts were estimated. The repertoire was sequenced with immunoSEQ multiplex PCR; TCRdb's copy has only in-frame clones and lacks some. Clone size and V and J calls were adopted from that table, with D and trimming inferred from the DNA. Among approximately 140,000 clones listed, roughly 86% were seen once. The germline CDR1 and CDR2 sequences are LGHNA and YSLEER. The CDR3 has 13 amino acids. V lost 4 bases and J lost 5, with 11 bases in between. Sequencing was performed on peripheral blood. The TCR sequence derives from a human donor in a cohort sampled during active COVID-19. The V call is TRBV4-3, the J call TRBJ1-1; a weak D match, TRBD1 (5 bases). DNA for the CDR3: TGCGCCAGCAGCCTAACAGGAAAAACTGAAGCTTTCTTT. It yields the protein CASSLTGKTEAFF.